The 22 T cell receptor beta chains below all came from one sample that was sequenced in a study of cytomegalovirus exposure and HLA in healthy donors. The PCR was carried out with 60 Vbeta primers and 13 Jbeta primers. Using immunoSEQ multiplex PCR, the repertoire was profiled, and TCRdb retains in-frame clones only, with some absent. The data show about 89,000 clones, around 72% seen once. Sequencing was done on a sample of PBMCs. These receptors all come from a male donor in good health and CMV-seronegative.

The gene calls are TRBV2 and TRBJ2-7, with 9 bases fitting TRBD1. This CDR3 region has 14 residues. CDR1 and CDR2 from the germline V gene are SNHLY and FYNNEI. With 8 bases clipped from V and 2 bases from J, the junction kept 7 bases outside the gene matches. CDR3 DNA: TGTGCCAGCGGCAAGAGACAGGGGGCCTACGAGCAGTACTTC. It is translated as CASGKRQGAYEQYF.

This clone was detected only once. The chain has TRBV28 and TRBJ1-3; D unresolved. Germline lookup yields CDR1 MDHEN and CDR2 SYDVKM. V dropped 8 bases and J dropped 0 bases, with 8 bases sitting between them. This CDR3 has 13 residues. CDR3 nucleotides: TGTGCCAGCGAGGTCATCTCTGGAAACACCATATATTTT. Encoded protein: CASEVISGNTIYF.

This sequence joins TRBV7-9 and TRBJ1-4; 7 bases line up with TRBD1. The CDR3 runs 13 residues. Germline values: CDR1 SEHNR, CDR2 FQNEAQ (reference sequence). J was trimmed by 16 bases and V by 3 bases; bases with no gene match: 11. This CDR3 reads CASSFTTSRDRFF. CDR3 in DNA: TGTGCCAGCAGCTTTACGACCTCCCGGGACAGGTTTTTT.

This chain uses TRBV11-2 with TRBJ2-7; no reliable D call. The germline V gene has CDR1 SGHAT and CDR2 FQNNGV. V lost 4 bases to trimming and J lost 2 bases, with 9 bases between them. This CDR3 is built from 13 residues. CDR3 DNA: TGTGCCAGCAGCTCCGGGTTTCCCTACGAGCAGTACTTC. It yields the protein CASSSGFPYEQYF.

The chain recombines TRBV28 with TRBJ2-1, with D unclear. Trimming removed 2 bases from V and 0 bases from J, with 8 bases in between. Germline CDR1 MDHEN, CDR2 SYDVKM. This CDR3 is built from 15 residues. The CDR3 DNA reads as TGTGCCAGCAGTTTAAAACCTAGCTCCTACAATGAGCAGTTCTTC. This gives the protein CASSLKPSSYNEQFF.

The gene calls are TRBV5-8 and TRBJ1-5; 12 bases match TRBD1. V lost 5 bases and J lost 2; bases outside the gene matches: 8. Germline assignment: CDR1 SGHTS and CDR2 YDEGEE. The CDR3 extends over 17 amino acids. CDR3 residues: CASSLGTGGAGNQPQHF. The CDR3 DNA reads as TGTGCCAGCAGTTTAGGGACAGGGGGCGCGGGCAATCAGCCCCAGCATTTT.

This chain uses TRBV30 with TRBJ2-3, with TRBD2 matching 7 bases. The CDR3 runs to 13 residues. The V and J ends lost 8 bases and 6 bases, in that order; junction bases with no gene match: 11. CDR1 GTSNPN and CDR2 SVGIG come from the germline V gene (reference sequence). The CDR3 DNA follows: TGTGCCGGAGCGGGGCTAGTCTCCGATACGCAGTATTTT. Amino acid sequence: CAGAGLVSDTQYF.

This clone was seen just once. CDR3 nucleotides: TGTGCCAGCAGCTTAAGTGAGGGCGGCTACACCTTC. It yields the protein CASSLSEGGYTF. The chain employs TRBV7-9 and TRBJ1-2; D gene ambiguous. With 2 bases removed from V and 8 bases from J, the gap between germline ends came to 9 bases. Germline V lookup: CDR1 SEHNR, CDR2 FQNEAQ (reference sequence). CDR3 length equals 12 residues.

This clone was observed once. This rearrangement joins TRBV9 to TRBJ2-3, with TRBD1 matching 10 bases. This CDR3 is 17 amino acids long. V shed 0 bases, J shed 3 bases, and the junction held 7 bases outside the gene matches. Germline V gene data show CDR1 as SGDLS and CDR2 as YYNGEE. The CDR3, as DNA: TGTGCCAGCAGCGTAGACCCGACAGGGGGCCTAACAGATACGCAGTATTTT. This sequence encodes CASSVDPTGGLTDTQYF.

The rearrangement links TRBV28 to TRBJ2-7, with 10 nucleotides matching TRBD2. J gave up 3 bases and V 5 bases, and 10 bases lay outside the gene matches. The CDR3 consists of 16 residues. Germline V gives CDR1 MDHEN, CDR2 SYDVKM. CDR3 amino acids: CASSPLLAGVVYEQYF. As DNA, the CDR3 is TGTGCCAGCAGTCCCTTGCTAGCGGGAGTTGTCTACGAGCAGTACTTC.

CDR3 residues: CASSYYMGAGEKLFF. CDR3 nucleotide sequence: TGTGCCAGCAGTTACTATATGGGGGCAGGTGAAAAACTGTTTTTT. The chain employs TRBV6-5 and TRBJ1-4; a possible D gene is TRBD1 (6 bases). The CDR3 extends over 15 amino acids. V shed 1 base and J shed 7 bases, with 13 bases lying between them. The germline V gene has CDR1 MNHEY and CDR2 SVGAGI.

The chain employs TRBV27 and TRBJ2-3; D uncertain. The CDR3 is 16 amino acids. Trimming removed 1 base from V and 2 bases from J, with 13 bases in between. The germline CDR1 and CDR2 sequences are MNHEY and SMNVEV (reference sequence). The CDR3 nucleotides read TGTGCCAGCAGTTTATATGGCCAACGAAACACAGATACGCAGTATTTT. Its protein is CASSLYGQRNTDTQYF.

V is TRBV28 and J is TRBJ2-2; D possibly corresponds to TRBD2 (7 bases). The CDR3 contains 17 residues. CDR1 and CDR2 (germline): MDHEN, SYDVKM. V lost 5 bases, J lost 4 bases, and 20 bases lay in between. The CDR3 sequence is CASSPSSGIQGTGELFF. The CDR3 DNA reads TGTGCCAGCAGTCCTTCTAGCGGAATACAGGGCACCGGGGAGCTGTTTTTT.

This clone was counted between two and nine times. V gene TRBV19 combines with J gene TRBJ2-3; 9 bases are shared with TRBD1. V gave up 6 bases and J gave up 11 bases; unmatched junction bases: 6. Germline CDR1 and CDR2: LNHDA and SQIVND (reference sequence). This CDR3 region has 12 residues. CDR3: CASSPDRGRQYF. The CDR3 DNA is TGTGCCAGTAGCCCGGACAGGGGTCGGCAGTATTTT.

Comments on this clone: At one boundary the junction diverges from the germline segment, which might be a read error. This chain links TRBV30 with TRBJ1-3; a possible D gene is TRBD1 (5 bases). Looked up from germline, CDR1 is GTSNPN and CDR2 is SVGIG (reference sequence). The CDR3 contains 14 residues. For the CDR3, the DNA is TGTGCCTGGGGTGTACGGGGGGCTGGAAACACCATATATTTT. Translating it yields CAWGVRGAGNTIYF.

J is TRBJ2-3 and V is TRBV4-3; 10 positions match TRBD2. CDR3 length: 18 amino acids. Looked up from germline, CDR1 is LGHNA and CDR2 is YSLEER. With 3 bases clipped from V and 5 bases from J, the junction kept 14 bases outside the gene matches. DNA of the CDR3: TGCGCCAGCAGCCAGCGACCGACTCTAGCGGGAGCGGGAGATACGCAGTATTTT. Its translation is CASSQRPTLAGAGDTQYF.

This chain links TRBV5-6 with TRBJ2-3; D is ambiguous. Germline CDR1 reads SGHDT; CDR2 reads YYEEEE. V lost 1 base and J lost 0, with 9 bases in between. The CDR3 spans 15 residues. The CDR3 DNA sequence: TGTGCCAGCAGCTTGCGAAGCTTTAGCACAGATACGCAGTATTTT. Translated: CASSLRSFSTDTQYF.

For the CDR3, the DNA is TGCAGCGTTGCAGATACAGGGGTATATGGCTACACCTTC. Protein sequence: CSVADTGVYGYTF. V is TRBV29-1 and J is TRBJ1-2; 7 bases match TRBD1. Germline V CDR1 and CDR2: SQVTM, ANQGSEA. Trimming cost V 4 bases and J 5 bases; bases outside gene matches: 7. The CDR3 contains 13 residues.

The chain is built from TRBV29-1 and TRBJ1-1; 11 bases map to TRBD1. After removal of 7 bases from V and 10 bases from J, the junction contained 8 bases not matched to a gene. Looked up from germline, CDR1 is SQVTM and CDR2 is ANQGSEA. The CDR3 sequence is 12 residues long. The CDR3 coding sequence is TGCAGCGGCCGGGACAGGGGGGTAAGAGCTTTCTTT. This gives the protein CSGRDRGVRAFF.

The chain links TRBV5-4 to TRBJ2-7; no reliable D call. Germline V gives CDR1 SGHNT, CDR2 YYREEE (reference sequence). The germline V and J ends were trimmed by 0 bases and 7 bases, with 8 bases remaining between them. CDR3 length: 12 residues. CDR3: CASSLGQAEQYF. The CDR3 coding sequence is TGTGCCAGCAGCTTGGGCCAGGCAGAGCAGTACTTC. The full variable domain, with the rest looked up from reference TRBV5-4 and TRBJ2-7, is ETGVTQSPTHLIKTRGQQVTLRCSSQSGHNTVSWYQQALGQGPQFIFQYYREEENGRGNFPPRFSGLQFPNYSSELNVNALELDDSALYLCASSLGQAEQYFGPGTRLTVT.

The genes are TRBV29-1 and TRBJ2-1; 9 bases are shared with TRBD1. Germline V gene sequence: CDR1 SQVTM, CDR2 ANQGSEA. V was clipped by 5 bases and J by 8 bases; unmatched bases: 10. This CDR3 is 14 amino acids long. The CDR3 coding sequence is TGCAGCGTTACCGGGACAGGGAGGATGTATGAGCAGTTCTTC. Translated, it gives CSVTGTGRMYEQFF.

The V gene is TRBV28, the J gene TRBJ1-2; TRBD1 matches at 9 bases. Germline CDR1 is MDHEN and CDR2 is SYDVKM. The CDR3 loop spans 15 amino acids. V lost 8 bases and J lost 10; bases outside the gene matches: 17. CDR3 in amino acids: CASYTTGGASSDYTF. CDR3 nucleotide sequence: TGTGCCAGCTATACTACAGGGGGCGCTTCGTCCGACTACACCTTC.